The 28 T cell receptor beta chains listed next were all sequenced from one sample in a study of blood T cell repertoires in COVID-19. Assay: immunoSEQ multiplex PCR; the TCRdb copy retains only in-frame clones and omits some. The sample has about 210,000 clones, about 91% seen once. The sample comprised peripheral blood. The receptors were sampled from a woman aged 40 to 50 with acute or convalescent COVID-19.

The V and J genes are TRBV5-8 and TRBJ2-3; TRBD2 agrees at 10 bases. This CDR3 has 17 amino acids. Germline loops: CDR1 SGHTS, CDR2 YDEGEE. V trimming: 2 bases; J trimming: 3 bases; junction bases outside the gene matches: 9. The CDR3 loop is CASSFTGTSEGTDTQYF. The CDR3 coding sequence is TGTGCCAGCAGCTTTACCGGGACTAGCGAGGGAACAGATACGCAGTATTTT.

This chain links TRBV9 with TRBJ2-5, with 8 bases that match TRBD1. V lost 0 bases and J lost 5; bases outside the gene matches: 9. Germline V CDR1 and CDR2: SGDLS, YYNGEE. The length of the CDR3 is 16 residues. CDR3 sequence: CASSVDGAGGRETQYF. The CDR3 region has the DNA TGTGCCAGCAGCGTAGACGGGGCAGGGGGCCGGGAGACCCAGTACTTC.

The J gene is TRBJ1-1, the V gene TRBV19, with 7 bases aligning to TRBD1. V gave up 4 bases and J gave up 6 bases; unmatched junction bases: 8. Germline assignment: CDR1 LNHDA and CDR2 SQIVND (reference sequence). The CDR3 has 14 amino acids. The CDR3 coding sequence is TGTGCCAGTAGTAGGGGACAGCTGCTTCCTGAAGCTTTCTTT. Translated: CASSRGQLLPEAFF.

The V call is TRBV11-2, the J call TRBJ1-2; 7 positions agree with TRBD1. Per the germline V gene, CDR1 is SGHAT and CDR2 is FQNNGV. This CDR3 is built from 17 residues. V lost 7 bases to trimming and J lost 8 bases; unmatched junction nucleotides: 22. In DNA form, the CDR3 reads TGTGCCAGCATCAATCCAGGGACAGTGACTCTCTCCGGAGGCTACACCTTC. It specifies CASINPGTVTLSGGYTF.

V is TRBV9 and J is TRBJ1-3; D is uncertain. The germline gives CDR1 SGDLS, CDR2 YYNGEE. The CDR3 is 17 amino acids. Trimming removed 0 bases from V and 0 bases from J, with 13 bases in between. The CDR3 spells CASSVEVGLHSGNTIYF. CDR3 nucleotides: TGTGCCAGCAGCGTAGAAGTTGGGCTCCACTCTGGAAACACCATATATTTT. Variable domain in full (rest from reference TRBV9 and TRBJ1-3): DSGVTQTPKHLITATGQRVTLRCSPRSGDLSVYWYQQSLDQGLQFLIQYYNGEERAKGNILERFSAQQFPDLHSELNLSSLELGDSALYFCASSVEVGLHSGNTIYFGEGSWLTVV.

The chain links TRBV12-3 or TRBV12-4 to TRBJ2-3; TRBD1 agrees at 11 bases. V was clipped by 6 bases and J by 4 bases; unmatched bases: 0. The CDR3 covers 13 residues. The CDR3 protein is CASRGQGADTQYF. In nucleotides, the CDR3 is TGTGCCAGCAGGGGACAGGGGGCAGATACGCAGTATTTT.

The gene calls are TRBV7-8 and TRBJ1-5, with TRBD1 matching 7 bases. The trim removed 4 bases at V and 7 bases at J, leaving 16 bases unmatched. In germline, CDR1 is SGHVS, CDR2 FQNEAQ. This CDR3 is built from 17 residues. The CDR3 coding sequence is TGTGCCAGCAGCTCCCAAAAATTGACAGGGTTGACGCAGCCCCAGCATTTT. This encodes CASSSQKLTGLTQPQHF.

This rearrangement joins TRBV11-2 to TRBJ2-3; a weak D match, TRBD2 (7 bases). This CDR3 comprises 15 residues. Trimming removed 5 bases at V and 4 bases at J, with 16 bases between. The V gene's germline CDR1 is SGHAT and CDR2 FQNNGV. CDR3 in amino acids: CASSNAGALSDTQYF. CDR3 DNA sequence: TGTGCCAGCAGCAATGCGGGGGCCTTATCAGATACGCAGTATTTT.

V gene TRBV10-3 combines with J gene TRBJ1-3; the D gene is possibly TRBD1 (5 bases). Germline V gene lookup returns CDR1 ENHRY and CDR2 SYGVKD. The V gene lost 4 bases and the J gene lost 0 bases, with 10 bases spanning the gap. The CDR3 runs 15 residues. In nucleotides, the CDR3 is TGTGCCATCAGTGGGGGCATCGGCTCTGGAAACACCATATATTTT. Encoded protein: CAISGGIGSGNTIYF.

V usage is TRBV5-5 and J usage is TRBJ1-5; unclear D gene. This CDR3 contains 14 residues. Germline V gene data show CDR1 as SGHKS and CDR2 as YYEKEE (reference sequence). Deletions cut 1 base from V and 4 bases from J, with 9 bases between. This chain's CDR3 is CASSLTPKNQPQHF. CDR3 DNA sequence: TGTGCCAGCAGCTTGACCCCTAAGAATCAGCCCCAGCATTTT.

This rearrangement joins TRBV6-4 to TRBJ1-2, with TRBD1 as a possible D gene (5 bases). Trimming took 0 bases from V and 4 from J, leaving 18 bases between them. Germline loops: CDR1 MRHNA, CDR2 SNTAGT. The CDR3 has 17 residues. Here the CDR3 reads CASSDSSLGTGGYGYTF. As DNA, the CDR3 is TGTGCCAGCAGTGACTCGAGTCTGGGTACGGGGGGCTATGGCTACACCTTC.

Here the CDR3 DNA reads TGCGCCAGCAGTACGGGTAAAAACACCATATATTTT. Protein sequence: CASSTGKNTIYF. The chain joins TRBV5-1 to TRBJ1-3; D not certain. CDR1 SGHRS and CDR2 YFSETQ come from the germline V gene. This CDR3 has 12 residues. Trimming removed 5 bases from V and 6 bases from J, with 9 bases in between. Filled out from reference TRBV5-1 and TRBJ1-3, the complete variable domain reads KAGVTQTPRYLIKTRGQQVTLSCSPISGHRSVSWYQQTPGQGLQFLFEYFSETQRNKGNFPGRFSGRQFSNSRSEMNVSTLELGDSALYLCASSTGKNTIYFGEGSWLTVV.

CDR3 loop: CASSRQGGMPNEKLFF. CDR3 bases: TGTGCCAGCAGCCGGCAAGGGGGAATGCCTAATGAAAAACTGTTTTTT. The chain is built from TRBV7-6 and TRBJ1-4; a weak D match, TRBD1 (6 bases). This CDR3 region has 16 residues. Germline V gives CDR1 SGHVS, CDR2 FNYEAQ. Between the trimmed V and J ends, which lost 5 bases and 3 bases, there was a span of 16 bases.

The CDR3 coding sequence is TGTGCCAGCAGTCGGACAGAAGGTGAAGCTTTCTTT. Its protein is CASSRTEGEAFF. V is TRBV6-2 or TRBV6-3 and J is TRBJ1-1, with a possible D match to TRBD1 (6 bases). V was trimmed by 5 bases and J by 7 bases, leaving 11 bases between them. CDR3 size: 12 residues. Germline V gives CDR1 MNHEY, CDR2 SVGEGT.

In regard to this clone: The limits of the CDR3 on the DNA are not certain, so only TCRdb's listed CDR3 is given. This chain links TRBV9 with TRBJ1-2; no DNA check was done on the table's D call, TRBD1. Germline-derived CDR1 and CDR2 are SGDLS and YYNGEE. From its first to its last residue, the CDR3 has 18 amino acids. This CDR3 reads CASSVFSGQGSQLGGYTF.

The chain is built from TRBV19 and TRBJ1-4; 8 bases match TRBD1. V was clipped by 6 bases and J by 3 bases; unmatched bases: 6. Germline V gene lookup returns CDR1 LNHDA and CDR2 SQIVND (reference sequence). The CDR3 length is 15 residues. CDR3 region: CASSRMDRANEKLFF. CDR3 nucleotides: TGTGCCAGTAGCCGTATGGACAGGGCTAATGAAAAACTGTTTTTT.

This rearrangement joins TRBV3-1 (or the pseudogene TRBV3-2) to TRBJ1-4, with TRBD1 matching over 7 bases. The trim removed 2 bases at V and 0 bases at J, leaving 3 bases unmatched. The CDR3 has 16 residues. Germline loops: CDR1 LGHDT, CDR2 YNNKEL (reference sequence). The CDR3 DNA is TGTGCCAGCAGCCAAATACAGGGGACAACTAATGAAAAACTGTTTTTT. Residues: CASSQIQGTTNEKLFF.

The chain links TRBV11-2 to TRBJ2-7; D call uncertain. V lost 2 bases and J lost 1, with 9 bases in between. The germline CDR1 and CDR2 sequences are SGHAT and FQNNGV. This CDR3 has 14 amino acids. CDR3 amino acids: CASSLSAGSYEQYV. CDR3 sequence (DNA): TGTGCCAGCAGCTTATCAGCAGGTTCCTACGAGCAGTACGTC.

The chain links TRBV2 to TRBJ1-4; possible D gene TRBD1, 5 bases. From germline, CDR1 is SNHLY and CDR2 FYNNEI. The CDR3 is made up of 14 amino acids. V was cut by 7 bases and J by 8 bases, with 17 bases left in between. As DNA, the CDR3 is TGTGCCAGCACCGGGGACTATTCGTGGGAAAAACTGTTTTTT. It is translated as CASTGDYSWEKLFF. Based on the CDR3 plus reference TRBV2 and TRBJ1-4, the full variable domain is EPEVTQTPSHQVTQMGQEVILRCVPISNHLYFYWYRQILGQKVEFLVSFYNNEISEKSEIFDDQFSVERPDGSNFTLKIRSTKLEDSAMYFCASTGDYSWEKLFFGSGTQLSVL.

The V call is TRBV10-3, the J call TRBJ1-5; D possibly corresponds to TRBD1 (5 bases). The V and J ends lost 2 bases and 4 bases respectively, with 18 bases between them. Germline V gene sequence: CDR1 ENHRY, CDR2 SYGVKD. This CDR3 region has 17 residues. CDR3 nucleotide sequence: TGTGCCATCAGTGAGGGAGGCCGGAGGGGCGATAATCAGCCCCAGCATTTT. Its translation is CAISEGGRRGDNQPQHF.

This chain uses TRBV27 with TRBJ1-2; D not resolved. The CDR3 totals 13 residues. Germline CDR1 and CDR2: MNHEY and SMNVEV (reference sequence). The V and J ends lost 6 bases and 2 bases respectively, with 10 bases between them. The CDR3 sequence is CASRVTANYGYTF. CDR3 nucleotide sequence: TGTGCCAGCAGGGTAACAGCCAACTATGGCTACACCTTC.

This chain uses TRBV5-4 with TRBJ2-5; TRBD2 might be the D (6 bases). Germline CDR1 SGHNT, CDR2 YYREEE (reference sequence). There are 14 residues in the CDR3. V was pared by 5 bases and J by 1 base, with 12 bases between. CDR3 protein: CASRFGLTQETQYF. CDR3 DNA sequence: TGTGCCAGCAGGTTCGGACTAACCCAAGAGACCCAGTACTTC. The whole variable domain, filled in from reference TRBV5-4 and TRBJ2-5, reads ETGVTQSPTHLIKTRGQQVTLRCSSQSGHNTVSWYQQALGQGPQFIFQYYREEENGRGNFPPRFSGLQFPNYSSELNVNALELDDSALYLCASRFGLTQETQYFGPGTRLLVL.

The chain has TRBV6-6 and TRBJ2-7; D remains ambiguous. The CDR3 consists of 13 residues. CDR1 is MNHNY, CDR2 SVGAGI, per germline (reference sequence). V was cut by 0 bases and J by 3 bases, with 6 bases left in between. CDR3 bases: TGTGCCAGCAGTTACTCGATCGGCTACGAGCAGTACGTC. It specifies CASSYSIGYEQYV.

The chain links TRBV1 to TRBJ2-3; the table gives TRBD2 as D, unverified against the DNA. TRBV1 constitutes a pseudogene. The CDR3 contains 18 residues. The CDR3 reads CTSSQGRTSGGQADTQYF. DNA for the CDR3: TGCACCAGCAGCCAAGGCCGGACTAGCGGGGGGCAGGCAGATACGCAGTATTTT.

The chain employs TRBV9 and TRBJ1-2, with 8 bases identical to TRBD1. V lost 0 bases and J lost 4; bases outside the gene matches: 2. CDR1 SGDLS and CDR2 YYNGEE come from the germline V gene. This CDR3 spans 14 amino acids. CDR3 loop: CASSVGQGAYGYTF. The DNA for the CDR3 is TGTGCCAGCAGCGTAGGGCAGGGGGCCTATGGCTACACCTTC.

This sequence joins TRBV7-9 and TRBJ1-5; D gene uncertain. The germline V and J ends were trimmed by 4 bases and 0 bases, with 7 bases remaining between them. Germline CDR1 and CDR2: SEHNR and FQNEAQ (reference sequence). This CDR3 has 14 residues. CDR3 bases: TGTGCCAGCAGCTCCCAATTTAGCAATCAGCCCCAGCATTTT. Translated: CASSSQFSNQPQHF.

Here the CDR3 DNA reads TGTGCCAGCAGTCCACAACGGGCCTATGGGACAGGGGGTTACGAGCAGTACGTC. Residues: CASSPQRAYGTGGYEQYV. The chain recombines TRBV6-6 with TRBJ2-7, with 11 nucleotides matching TRBD1. CDR1 and CDR2 (germline): MNHNY, SVGAGI (reference sequence). V was clipped by 5 bases and J by 4 bases; unmatched bases: 16. This CDR3 comprises 18 residues.

This chain joins TRBV19 and TRBJ1-1, with TRBD1 identical over 7 bases. V lost 6 bases, J lost 2 bases, and 6 bases stayed unmatched. Germline lookup yields CDR1 LNHDA and CDR2 SQIVND (reference sequence). The CDR3 length is 14 residues. CDR3 region: CASRWGTDNTEAFF. DNA of the CDR3: TGTGCCAGTAGATGGGGGACAGACAACACTGAAGCTTTCTTT.